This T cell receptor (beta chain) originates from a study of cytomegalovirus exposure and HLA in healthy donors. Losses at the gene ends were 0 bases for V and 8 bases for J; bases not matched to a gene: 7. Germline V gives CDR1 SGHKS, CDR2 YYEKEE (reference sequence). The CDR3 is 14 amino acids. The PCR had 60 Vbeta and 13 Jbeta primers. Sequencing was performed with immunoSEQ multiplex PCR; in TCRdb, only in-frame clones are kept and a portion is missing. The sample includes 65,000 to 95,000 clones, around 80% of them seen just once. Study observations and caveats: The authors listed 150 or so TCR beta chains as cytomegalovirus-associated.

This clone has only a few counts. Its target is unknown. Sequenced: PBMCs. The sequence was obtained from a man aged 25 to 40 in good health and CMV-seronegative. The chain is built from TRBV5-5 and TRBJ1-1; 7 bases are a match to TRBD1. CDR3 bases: TGTGCCAGCAGCTTGGTCGGACAGGCCTTCGAAGCTTTCTTT. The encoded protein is CASSLVGQAFEAFF.